These 14 T cell receptor beta chains were all obtained from the same sample, sequenced in a study of blood T cell repertoires in COVID-19. Clones were read by immunoSEQ multiplex PCR, and TCRdb kept only the in-frame ones, dropping some. The table has around 170,000 clones, about 88% seen once; the top ten hold under 30%. The sequenced sample was peripheral blood. The receptors stem from a man aged 55 to 69 with acute or convalescent COVID-19.

The CDR3 sequence: CAWRGQANEKLFF. The CDR3 DNA is TGTGCCTGGAGGGGACAGGCAAATGAAAAACTGTTTTTT. The V call is TRBV30, the J call TRBJ1-4; 8 bases fit TRBD1. The germline V gene has CDR1 GTSNPN and CDR2 SVGIG (reference sequence). Losses at the gene ends were 3 bases for V and 5 bases for J; bases not matched to a gene: 2. The CDR3 covers 13 residues. Full variable domain (missing parts from reference TRBV30 and TRBJ1-4): SQTIHQWPATLVQPVGSPLSLECTVEGTSNPNLYWYRQAAGRGLQLLFYSVGIGQISSEVPQNLSASRPQDRQFILSSKKLLLSDSGFYLCAWRGQANEKLFFGSGTQLSVL.

This sequence joins TRBV2 and TRBJ2-6; 12 bases align to TRBD1. The V segment lost 8 bases and the J segment 3 bases; nucleotides outside the gene matches: 2. The CDR3 runs to 15 residues. CDR1 and CDR2 from the germline V gene are SNHLY and FYNNEI. The CDR3 loop is CASWDRGLGANVLTF. CDR3 DNA: TGTGCCAGCTGGGACAGGGGGCTTGGGGCCAACGTCCTGACTTTC.

The J gene is TRBJ2-1, the V gene TRBV27; 13 nucleotides match TRBD2. This CDR3 region has 17 residues. Germline CDR1 reads MNHEY; CDR2 reads SMNVEV (reference sequence). Trimming cost V 4 bases and J 7 bases; bases outside gene matches: 10. The CDR3 DNA follows: TGTGCCAGCAGTTCCAAAGCCTCGGGACTAGCGGGGAATGAGCAGTTCTTC. Translated: CASSSKASGLAGNEQFF.

This chain joins TRBV29-1 and TRBJ1-2; 7 positions match TRBD1. Unmatched junction bases numbered 6, after V lost 3 bases and J lost 2 bases. The CDR3 extends over 14 amino acids. Looked up from germline, CDR1 is SQVTM and CDR2 is ANQGSEA. DNA for the CDR3: TGCAGCGTTGAGGAATCAGGGGGGAACTATGGCTACACCTTC. Its protein product is CSVEESGGNYGYTF.

The rearrangement joins TRBV7-5 to TRBJ2-7; TRBD1 reflects the table's D call only, with no check against the DNA. TRBV7-5 is recorded as a pseudogene. The CDR3 runs to 14 residues. The CDR3 loop reads CARSLTDSPYEQYV. CDR3 bases: TGTGCCAGAAGCTTAACCGACAGTCCCTACGAGCAGTACGTC.

V usage is TRBV5-6 and J usage is TRBJ1-1; TRBD1 agrees at 8 bases. The junction had 4 bases not matched to a gene; V was cut back by 1 base and J by 5 bases. The germline V gene has CDR1 SGHDT and CDR2 YYEEEE. There are 14 residues in the CDR3. The CDR3 sequence is CASSLSTGGTEAFF. The CDR3 DNA sequence: TGTGCCAGCAGCTTGTCTACAGGGGGGACTGAAGCTTTCTTT.

This clone was counted a few times. The chain joins TRBV2 to TRBJ1-2; no clear D. Germline V gene lookup returns CDR1 SNHLY and CDR2 FYNNEI. Between the trimmed V and J ends, which lost 2 bases and 4 bases, there was a span of 14 bases. The CDR3 consists of 15 residues. The CDR3 bases are TGTGCCAGCAGTGAATCCGGGTCCGGGATCTATGGCTACACCTTC. Encoded protein: CASSESGSGIYGYTF.

The chain couples TRBV30 to TRBJ2-3, with TRBD1 matching over 7 bases. Germline loops: CDR1 GTSNPN, CDR2 SVGIG (reference sequence). The CDR3 is 14 residues long. V was clipped by 4 bases and J by 2 bases; unmatched bases: 6. The CDR3 loop is CAWIRDSYTDTQYF. The CDR3 DNA sequence: TGTGCCTGGATTCGGGACAGCTACACAGATACGCAGTATTTT. The whole variable domain, remainder taken from reference TRBV30 and TRBJ2-3, is SQTIHQWPATLVQPVGSPLSLECTVEGTSNPNLYWYRQAAGRGLQLLFYSVGIGQISSEVPQNLSASRPQDRQFILSSKKLLLSDSGFYLCAWIRDSYTDTQYFGPGTRLTVL.

This clone was seen more than once but under ten times. CDR3 sequence reads: CASSLYIGTGMGGYTF. The CDR3 DNA reads as TGTGCCAGCAGTTTATATATTGGGACAGGGATGGGGGGCTACACCTTC. The V call is TRBV27, the J call TRBJ1-2, with 9 bases that match TRBD1. Unmatched junction bases numbered 11, after V lost 1 base and J lost 8 bases. The length of the CDR3 is 16 residues. Looked up from germline, CDR1 is MNHEY and CDR2 is SMNVEV (reference sequence).

This chain links TRBV12-3 or TRBV12-4 with TRBJ1-2; unclear D gene. Trimming took 6 bases from V and 8 from J, leaving 16 bases between them. The CDR3 covers 13 residues. CDR3 nucleotide sequence: TGTGCCAGCAGCCAGTCCGAGGGAGGGGGCTACACCTTC. This encodes CASSQSEGGGYTF.

This chain uses TRBV7-9 with TRBJ2-3; 9 bases match TRBD2. Germline CDR1 and CDR2: SEHNR and FQNEAQ (reference sequence). The J segment lost 1 base and the V segment lost 5 bases, leaving 10 bases of the junction unmatched. This CDR3 contains 17 residues. The CDR3 DNA reads TGTGCCAGCAGCCCCCGGGGGAGCGGGGGGCGCACAGATACGCAGTATTTT. Translating it yields CASSPRGSGGRTDTQYF.

This clone turned up a few times. The rearrangement joins TRBV5-1 to TRBJ2-2, with 11 bases matching TRBD2. The CDR3 runs 13 residues. CDR1 and CDR2 (germline): SGHRS, YFSETQ. The junction had 2 bases not matched to a gene; V was cut back by 7 bases and J by 6 bases. This CDR3 reads CASRTSGSGELFF. As DNA, the CDR3 is TGCGCCAGCCGGACTAGCGGGTCCGGGGAGCTGTTTTTT.

This clone was observed a single time. The genes are TRBV7-9 and TRBJ1-1, with unresolved D. This CDR3 is built from 16 residues. V lost 5 bases, J lost 3 bases, and 19 bases lay in between. CDR1 is SEHNR, CDR2 FQNEAQ, per germline (reference sequence). The CDR3 nucleotides read TGTGCCAGCAGCGTTAACCCCGGAGAGGGAGACACTGAAGCTTTCTTT. Protein: CASSVNPGEGDTEAFF.

The chain joins TRBV19 to TRBJ1-5; D ambiguous. Germline V gene sequence: CDR1 LNHDA, CDR2 SQIVND (reference sequence). Trimming removed 4 bases at V and 7 bases at J, with 14 bases between. The CDR3 has 14 residues. The CDR3 region has the DNA TGTGCCAGTAGTAGGGGAGGGTTAGGACAGCCCCAGCATTTT. As protein: CASSRGGLGQPQHF.